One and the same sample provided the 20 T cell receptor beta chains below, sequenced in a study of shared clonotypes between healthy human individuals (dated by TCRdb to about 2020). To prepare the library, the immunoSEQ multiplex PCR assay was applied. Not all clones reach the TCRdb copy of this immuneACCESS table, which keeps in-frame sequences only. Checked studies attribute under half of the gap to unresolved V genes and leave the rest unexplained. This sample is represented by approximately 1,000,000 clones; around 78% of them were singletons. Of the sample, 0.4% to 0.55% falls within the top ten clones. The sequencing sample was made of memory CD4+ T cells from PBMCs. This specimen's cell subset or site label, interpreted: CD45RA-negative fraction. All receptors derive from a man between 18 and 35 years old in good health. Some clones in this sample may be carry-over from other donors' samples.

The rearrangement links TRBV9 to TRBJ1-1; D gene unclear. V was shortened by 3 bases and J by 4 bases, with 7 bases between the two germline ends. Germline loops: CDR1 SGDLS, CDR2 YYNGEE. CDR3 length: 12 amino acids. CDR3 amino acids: CASSARGTEAFF. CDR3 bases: TGTGCCAGCAGCGCCCGGGGCACTGAAGCTTTCTTT. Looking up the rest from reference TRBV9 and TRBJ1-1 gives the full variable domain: DSGVTQTPKHLITATGQRVTLRCSPRSGDLSVYWYQQSLDQGLQFLIQYYNGEERAKGNILERFSAQQFPDLHSELNLSSLELGDSALYFCASSARGTEAFFGQGTRLTVV.

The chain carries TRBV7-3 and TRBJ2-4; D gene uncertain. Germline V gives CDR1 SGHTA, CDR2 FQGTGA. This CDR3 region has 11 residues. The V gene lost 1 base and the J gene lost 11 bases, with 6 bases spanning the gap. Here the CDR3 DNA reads TGTGCCAGCAGCTTAAACTCCGTTCAGTACTTC. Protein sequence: CASSLNSVQYF.

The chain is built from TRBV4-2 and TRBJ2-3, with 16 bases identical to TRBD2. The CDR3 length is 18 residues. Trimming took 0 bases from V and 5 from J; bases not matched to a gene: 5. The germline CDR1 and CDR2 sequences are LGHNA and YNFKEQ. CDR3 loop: CASSQDGTSGREGDTQYF. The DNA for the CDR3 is TGTGCCAGCAGCCAAGACGGGACTAGCGGGAGGGAAGGAGATACGCAGTATTTT.

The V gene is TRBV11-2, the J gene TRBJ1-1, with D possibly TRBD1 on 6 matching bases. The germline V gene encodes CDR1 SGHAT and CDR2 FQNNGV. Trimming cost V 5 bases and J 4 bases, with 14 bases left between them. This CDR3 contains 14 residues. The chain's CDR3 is CASSLTGQGTEAFF. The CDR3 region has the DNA TGTGCCAGCAGCCTTACAGGGCAGGGCACTGAAGCTTTCTTT.

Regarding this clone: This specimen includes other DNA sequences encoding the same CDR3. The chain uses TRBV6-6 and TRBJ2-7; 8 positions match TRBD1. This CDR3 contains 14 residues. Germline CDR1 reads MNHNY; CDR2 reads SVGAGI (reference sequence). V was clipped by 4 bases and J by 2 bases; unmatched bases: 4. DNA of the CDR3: TGTGCCAGCAGTTTACAGGGGGGCCCCTACGAGCAGTACTTC. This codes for CASSLQGGPYEQYF.

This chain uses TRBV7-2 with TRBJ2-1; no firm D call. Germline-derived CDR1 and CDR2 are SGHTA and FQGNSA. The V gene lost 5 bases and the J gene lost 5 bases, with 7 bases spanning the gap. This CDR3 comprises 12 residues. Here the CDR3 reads CASSGLHNEQFF. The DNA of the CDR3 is TGTGCCAGCAGCGGGCTGCACAATGAGCAGTTCTTC. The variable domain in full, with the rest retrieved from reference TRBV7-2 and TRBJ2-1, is GAGVSQSPSNKVTEKGKDVELRCDPISGHTALYWYRQSLGQGLEFLIYFQGNSAPDKSGLPSDRFSAERTGGSVSTLTIQRTQQEDSAVYLCASSGLHNEQFFGPGTRLTVL.

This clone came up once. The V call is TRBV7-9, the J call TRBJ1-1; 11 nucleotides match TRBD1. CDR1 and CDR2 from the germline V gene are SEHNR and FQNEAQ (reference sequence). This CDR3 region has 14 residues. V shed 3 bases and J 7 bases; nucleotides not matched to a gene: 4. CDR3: CASSLRTGGSEAFF. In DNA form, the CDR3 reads TGTGCCAGCAGCTTGAGGACAGGGGGCAGTGAAGCTTTCTTT.

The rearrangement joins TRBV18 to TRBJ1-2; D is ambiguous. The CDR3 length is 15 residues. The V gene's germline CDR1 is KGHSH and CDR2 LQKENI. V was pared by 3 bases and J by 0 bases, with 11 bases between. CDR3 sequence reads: CASSPVRDPNYGYTF. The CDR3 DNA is TGTGCCAGCTCACCGGTCCGGGATCCTAACTATGGCTACACCTTC.

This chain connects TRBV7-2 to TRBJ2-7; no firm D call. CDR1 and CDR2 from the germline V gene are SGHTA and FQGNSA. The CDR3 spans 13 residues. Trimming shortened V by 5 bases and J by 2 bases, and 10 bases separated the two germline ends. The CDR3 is CASSTYGPYEQYF. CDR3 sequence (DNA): TGTGCCAGCAGCACTTATGGTCCCTACGAGCAGTACTTC.

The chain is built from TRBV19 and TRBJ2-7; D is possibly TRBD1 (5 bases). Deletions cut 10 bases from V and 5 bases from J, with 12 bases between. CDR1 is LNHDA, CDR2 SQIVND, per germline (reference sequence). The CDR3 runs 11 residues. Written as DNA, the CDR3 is TGTGCCATTTCCGACAGTCACGAGCAGTACTTC. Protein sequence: CAISDSHEQYF. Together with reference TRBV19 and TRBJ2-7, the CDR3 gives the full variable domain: DGGITQSPKYLFRKEGQNVTLSCEQNLNHDAMYWYRQDPGQGLRLIYYSQIVNDFQKGDIAEGYSVSREKKESFPLTVTSAQKNPTAFYLCAISDSHEQYFGPGTRLTVT.

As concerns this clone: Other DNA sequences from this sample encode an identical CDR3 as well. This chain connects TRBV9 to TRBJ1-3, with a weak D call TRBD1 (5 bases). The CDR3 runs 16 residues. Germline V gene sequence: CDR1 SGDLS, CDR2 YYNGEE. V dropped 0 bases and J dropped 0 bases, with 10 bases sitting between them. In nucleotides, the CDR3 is TGTGCCAGCAGCGTAGGACAGCTTAACTCTGGAAACACCATATATTTT. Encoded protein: CASSVGQLNSGNTIYF.

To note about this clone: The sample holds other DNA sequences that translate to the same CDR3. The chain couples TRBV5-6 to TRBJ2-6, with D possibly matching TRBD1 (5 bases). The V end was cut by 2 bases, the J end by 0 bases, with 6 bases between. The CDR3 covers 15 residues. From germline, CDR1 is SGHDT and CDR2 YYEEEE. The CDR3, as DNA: TGTGCCAGCAGCTTAGGGGTCTCTGGGGCCAACGTCCTGACTTTC. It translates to CASSLGVSGANVLTF.

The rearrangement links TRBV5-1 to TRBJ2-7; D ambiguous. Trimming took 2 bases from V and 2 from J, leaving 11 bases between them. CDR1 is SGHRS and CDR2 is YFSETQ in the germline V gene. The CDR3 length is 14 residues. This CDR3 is CASSLSGTPYEQYF. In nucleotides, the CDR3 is TGCGCCAGCAGCTTATCAGGAACGCCCTACGAGCAGTACTTC.

CDR3: CASSLLLTQETQYF. CDR3 coding DNA: TGTGCCAGCAGCTTGTTGTTAACCCAAGAGACCCAGTACTTC. This rearrangement joins TRBV5-8 to TRBJ2-5; D gene ambiguous. The CDR3 spans 14 residues. The V and J ends lost 1 base and 1 base respectively, with 8 bases between them. The V gene's germline CDR1 is SGHTS and CDR2 YDEGEE. The whole variable domain, filled in from reference TRBV5-8 and TRBJ2-5, reads EAGVTQSPTHLIKTRGQQATLRCSPISGHTSVYWYQQALGLGLQFLLWYDEGEERNRGNFPPRFSGRQFPNYSSELNVNALELEDSALYLCASSLLLTQETQYFGPGTRLLVL.

In nucleotides, the CDR3 is TGTGCCAGCAGCTTGGTAGGGGGCGCAAGAACTGAAGCTTTCTTT. Its translation: CASSLVGGARTEAFF. The chain has TRBV5-4 and TRBJ1-1, with TRBD1 identical over 7 bases. Germline V lookup: CDR1 SGHNT, CDR2 YYREEE (reference sequence). The CDR3 loop spans 15 amino acids. The J segment lost 5 bases and the V segment lost 0 bases, leaving 7 bases of the junction unmatched.

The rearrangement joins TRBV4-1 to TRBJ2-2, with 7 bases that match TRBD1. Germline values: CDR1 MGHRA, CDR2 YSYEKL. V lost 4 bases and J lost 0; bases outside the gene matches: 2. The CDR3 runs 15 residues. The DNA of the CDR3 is TGCGCCAGCAGCCGACAGGGACCGAACACCGGGGAGCTGTTTTTT. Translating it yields CASSRQGPNTGELFF.

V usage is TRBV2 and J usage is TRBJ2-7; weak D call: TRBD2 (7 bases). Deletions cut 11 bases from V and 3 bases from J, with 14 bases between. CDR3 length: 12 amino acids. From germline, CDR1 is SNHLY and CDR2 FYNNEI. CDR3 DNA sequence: TGTGCCCTGGGGGGGCAGGGCTACGAGCAGTACTTC. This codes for CALGGQGYEQYF.

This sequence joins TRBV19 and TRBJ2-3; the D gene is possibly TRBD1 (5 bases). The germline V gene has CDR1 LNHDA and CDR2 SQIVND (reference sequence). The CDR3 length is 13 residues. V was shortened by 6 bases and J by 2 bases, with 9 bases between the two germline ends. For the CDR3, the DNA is TGTGCCAGTAGCGCAGGGTCCACAGATACGCAGTATTTT. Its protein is CASSAGSTDTQYF.

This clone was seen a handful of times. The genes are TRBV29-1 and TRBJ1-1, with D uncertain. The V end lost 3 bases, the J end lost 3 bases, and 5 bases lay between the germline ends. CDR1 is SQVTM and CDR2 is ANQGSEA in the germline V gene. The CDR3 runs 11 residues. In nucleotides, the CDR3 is TGCAGCGTTGAGGGGTACACTGAAGCTTTCTTT. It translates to CSVEGYTEAFF.

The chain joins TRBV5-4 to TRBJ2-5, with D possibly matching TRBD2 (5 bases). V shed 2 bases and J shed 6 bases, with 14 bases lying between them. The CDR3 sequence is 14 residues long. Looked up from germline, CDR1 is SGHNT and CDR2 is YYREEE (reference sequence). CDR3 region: CASSLGSRYKTQYF. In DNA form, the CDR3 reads TGTGCCAGCAGCTTAGGGAGTCGGTATAAGACCCAGTACTTC.